The clone carrying this TCR beta chain was seen many times. J was trimmed by 8 bases and V by 6 bases; bases with no gene match: 9. Germline V lookup: CDR1 MDHEN, CDR2 SYDVKM. The CDR3 is 14 residues long. This entry belongs to a study of spatial heterogeneity in lung cancer. Background on the study: PBMC samples from follow-up, where available, were sequenced a median of roughly 2 years after resection.

Time point here: blood at routine non-recurrence follow-up after resection. Material for sequencing was whole RNA from tumor, nontumor lung or frozen PBMC, left unsorted. MiXCR, run by TCRdb on the 5' RACE reads, gives a single entry per CDR3 protein. The profile shows about 52,000 distinct CDR3 sequences, 7.4% of them singletons. This receptor was obtained from a female donor with early-stage non-small cell lung cancer. Sequenced material: PBMCs, taken at follow-up. This chain joins TRBV28 and TRBJ2-1; TRBD1 matches 8 bases. The CDR3 DNA reads TGTGCCAGCAGCACCTCCGGGACAGGCTATGAGCAGTTCTTC. Amino acids: CASSTSGTGYEQFF.